This T cell receptor (beta chain) was sequenced during a study of cytomegalovirus exposure and HLA in healthy donors. General study findings and limits: In a later analysis, HLA-associated beta chains showed higher expansion and lower generation probabilities than comparable chains. There were reportedly fewer N-insertions in an Asian-associated ancestry cluster than the roughly 670-donor mean, in a later analysis. Solely CMV serostatus was available to characterize immune exposure.

On this clone: Its antigen remains unknown.

The PCR was carried out with 60 Vbeta primers and 13 Jbeta primers. This table comes from immunoSEQ multiplex PCR, and its TCRdb copy is limited to in-frame clones, with some not included. The sample carries roughly 150,000 clones, over 60% recorded once. The V segment lost 3 bases and the J segment 7 bases; nucleotides outside the gene matches: 19. This CDR3 is 19 amino acids long. CDR1 and CDR2 from the germline V gene are SGHDT and YYEEEE. The rearrangement joins TRBV5-6 to TRBJ2-7; TRBD2 aligns across 13 bases. Material: PBMCs. The sequence was collected from a woman in her 30s in good health and CMV-seropositive. The CDR3: CASSWSDGLAGALRWEQYF. The DNA of the CDR3 is TGTGCCAGCAGCTGGAGCGATGGACTAGCGGGAGCGCTTCGCTGGGAGCAGTACTTC.